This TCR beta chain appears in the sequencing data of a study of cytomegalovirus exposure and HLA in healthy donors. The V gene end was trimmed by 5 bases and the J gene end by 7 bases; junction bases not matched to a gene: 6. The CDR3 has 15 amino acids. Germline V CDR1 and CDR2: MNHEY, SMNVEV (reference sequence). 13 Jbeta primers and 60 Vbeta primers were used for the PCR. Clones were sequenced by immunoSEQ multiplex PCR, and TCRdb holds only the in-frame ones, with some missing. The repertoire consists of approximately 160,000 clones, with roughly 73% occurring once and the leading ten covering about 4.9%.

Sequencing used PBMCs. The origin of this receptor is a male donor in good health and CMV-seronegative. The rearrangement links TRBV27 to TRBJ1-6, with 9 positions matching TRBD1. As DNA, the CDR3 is TGTGCCAGCAGTGCAGCCGGGACAGGGAATTCACCCCTCCACTTT. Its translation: CASSAAGTGNSPLHF.